Shown below are 27 T cell receptor beta chains from a single sample sequenced in a study of blood T cell repertoires in COVID-19. Sequencing used immunoSEQ multiplex PCR; TCRdb keeps in-frame clones, though not all of them. Of roughly 200,000 clones in the sample, approximately 82% were seen once. The source material was peripheral blood. The receptors stem from a man aged 40-50 years with active or convalescent COVID-19.

V usage is TRBV19 and J usage is TRBJ1-5; D remains ambiguous. This CDR3 has 14 residues. V gave up 10 bases and J gave up 3 bases, with 16 bases separating them. CDR1 is LNHDA and CDR2 is SQIVND in the germline V gene (reference sequence). CDR3 amino acids: CATQGREVNQPQHF. The DNA of the CDR3 is TGTGCCACCCAAGGGAGGGAGGTCAATCAGCCCCAGCATTTT. Variable domain in full (rest from reference TRBV19 and TRBJ1-5): DGGITQSPKYLFRKEGQNVTLSCEQNLNHDAMYWYRQDPGQGLRLIYYSQIVNDFQKGDIAEGYSVSREKKESFPLTVTSAQKNPTAFYLCATQGREVNQPQHFGDGTRLSIL.

This clone was counted once. The chain uses TRBV3-1 (or the pseudogene TRBV3-2) and TRBJ1-1, with TRBD1 as a possible D gene (5 bases). This CDR3 region has 16 residues. The germline CDR1 and CDR2 sequences are LGHDT and YNNKEL (reference sequence). Trimming removed 0 bases from V and 5 bases from J, with 16 bases in between. CDR3 coding DNA: TGTGCCAGCAGCCAAGAGGGGAGGGGATGGGGAACTGAAGCTTTCTTT. It yields the protein CASSQEGRGWGTEAFF.

CDR3 bases: TGCGCCAGCAGTGAGTCGCGGACGGGGAATTCACCCCTCCACTTT. Its translation is CASSESRTGNSPLHF. The chain is built from TRBV10-2 and TRBJ1-6, with D unresolved. Trimming removed 0 bases at V and 7 bases at J, with 10 bases between. Germline V gene lookup returns CDR1 WSHSY and CDR2 SAAADI. CDR3 length: 15 amino acids.

The chain carries TRBV7-8 and TRBJ1-6, with 8 bases lining up with TRBD1. Trimming cost V 3 bases and J 9 bases; bases outside gene matches: 4. Per the germline V gene, CDR1 is SGHVS and CDR2 is FQNEAQ. This CDR3 contains 14 residues. Written as DNA, the CDR3 is TGTGCCAGCAGCTTCTCTACAGGGGGTTCACCCCTCCACTTT. Protein sequence: CASSFSTGGSPLHF.

The chain couples TRBV19 to TRBJ1-6, with D hard to call. Germline V lookup: CDR1 LNHDA, CDR2 SQIVND (reference sequence). V lost 5 bases and J 7 bases, leaving 6 bases between the germline ends. This CDR3 has 12 residues. The CDR3 nucleotides read TGTGCCAGTAGTCAGTTCAATTCACCCCTCCACTTT. It codes for CASSQFNSPLHF.

V gene TRBV19 combines with J gene TRBJ1-2; D remains ambiguous. The CDR3 contains 15 residues. V lost 6 bases to trimming and J lost 8 bases, with 22 bases between them. The germline gives CDR1 LNHDA, CDR2 SQIVND (reference sequence). The CDR3 DNA follows: TGTGCCAGTAGGGGCACTGCAGGCTCATTGAGCGGCTACACCTTC. It translates to CASRGTAGSLSGYTF.

This clone has only a few counts. Additional DNA sequences in this sample encode the identical CDR3. The chain is built from TRBV27 and TRBJ2-7; 12 bases are a match to TRBD1. Germline V gene lookup returns CDR1 MNHEY and CDR2 SMNVEV (reference sequence). The CDR3 covers 14 residues. V gave up 6 bases and J gave up 4 bases; unmatched junction bases: 4. DNA for the CDR3: TGTGCCAGCAGGCGGGGACAGGGGGCATACGAGCAGTACTTC. Translated: CASRRGQGAYEQYF.

The chain recombines TRBV11-2 with TRBJ1-4; no definite D call. This CDR3 comprises 15 residues. Per the germline V gene, CDR1 is SGHAT and CDR2 is FQNNGV. Between the trimmed V and J ends, which lost 1 base and 7 bases, there was a span of 13 bases. This CDR3 is CASSLAREGTEKLFF. The DNA of the CDR3 is TGTGCCAGCAGCTTAGCCCGGGAGGGTACTGAAAAACTGTTTTTT.

V usage is TRBV5-1 and J usage is TRBJ2-1; 10 bases map to TRBD2. J gave up 9 bases and V 3 bases, and 12 bases lay outside the gene matches. Germline assignment: CDR1 SGHRS and CDR2 YFSETQ. The CDR3 covers 16 residues. In nucleotides, the CDR3 is TGCGCCAGCAGCTCGATAGCGGGAGGCACACCTATTGAGCAGTTCTTC. Its translation: CASSSIAGGTPIEQFF.

The chain links TRBV30 to TRBJ2-7, with D perhaps matching TRBD1 (6 bases). CDR3 size: 15 residues. Trimming removed 8 bases from V and 0 bases from J, with 20 bases in between. The germline V gene has CDR1 GTSNPN and CDR2 SVGIG (reference sequence). Written as DNA, the CDR3 is TGTGCCGGAAGGGGGTCGGCAGGGGTCTCCTACGAGCAGTACTTC. Translation gives CAGRGSAGVSYEQYF.

The chain combines TRBV3-1 (or the pseudogene TRBV3-2) with TRBJ1-5; 8 bases are a match to TRBD1. The V gene's germline CDR1 is LGHDT and CDR2 YNNKEL (reference sequence). V was pared by 4 bases and J by 5 bases, with 4 bases of the junction left unmatched. This CDR3 is built from 14 residues. The CDR3 region has the DNA TGTGCCAGCAGCCCAGGACAGGGCGATCAGCCCCAGCATTTT. It codes for CASSPGQGDQPQHF.

The chain has TRBV7-2 and TRBJ2-3; 8 bases are a match to TRBD1. The CDR3 is made up of 14 amino acids. The V segment lost 4 bases and the J segment 8 bases; nucleotides outside the gene matches: 8. Looked up from germline, CDR1 is SGHTA and CDR2 is FQGNSA. Here the CDR3 DNA reads TGTGCCAGCAGCTCCCGGACAGGGTCTGTTACGCAGTATTTT. Its translation: CASSSRTGSVTQYF.

This sequence joins TRBV6-2 or TRBV6-3 and TRBJ1-1; 7 bases agree with TRBD1. With 5 bases clipped from V and 4 bases from J, the junction kept 7 bases outside the gene matches. CDR3 size: 14 residues. The germline V gene encodes CDR1 MNHEY and CDR2 SVGEGT. CDR3 DNA: TGTGCCAGCAGTCGAGGGGGCTCGGGCACTGAAGCTTTCTTT. The encoded protein is CASSRGGSGTEAFF.

In this sample, this clone turned up once. This chain uses TRBV4-2 with TRBJ2-7; 10 nucleotides agree with TRBD2. The CDR3 extends over 16 amino acids. Germline V gene sequence: CDR1 LGHNA, CDR2 YNFKEQ. The J segment lost 0 bases and the V segment lost 1 base, leaving 3 bases of the junction unmatched. CDR3 sequence reads: CASSQASSGSSYEQYF. Here the CDR3 DNA reads TGTGCCAGCAGCCAAGCTTCTAGCGGGAGCTCCTACGAGCAGTACTTC.

About this clone itself: Distinct nucleotide sequences in the sample also encode this CDR3. V and J are TRBV27 and TRBJ1-1; maybe TRBD1 (5 bases). V was clipped by 3 bases and J by 1 base, with 6 bases between them. Germline lookup yields CDR1 MNHEY and CDR2 SMNVEV (reference sequence). This CDR3 has 13 residues. The DNA of the CDR3 is TGTGCCAGCAGTTTCAGGGAGAACACTGAAGCTTTCTTT. Translated, it gives CASSFRENTEAFF.

A note on this clone: The same CDR3 arises from other DNA sequences in this sample as well. The chain links TRBV20-1 to TRBJ2-3; D remains ambiguous. The CDR3 extends over 11 amino acids. CDR1 and CDR2 from the germline V gene are DFQATT and SNEGSKA (reference sequence). The V end lost 5 bases, the J end lost 2 bases, and 5 bases lay between the germline ends. The DNA for the CDR3 is TGCAGTGCTCCAAACACAGATACGCAGTATTTT. It codes for CSAPNTDTQYF.

V is TRBV5-1 and J is TRBJ1-2; no clear D. Germline V gene lookup returns CDR1 SGHRS and CDR2 YFSETQ. The CDR3 spans 14 residues. Trimming cost V 0 bases and J 4 bases, with 10 bases left between them. The CDR3 protein is CASSLGEAGYGYTF. As DNA, the CDR3 is TGCGCCAGCAGCTTGGGGGAGGCGGGCTATGGCTACACCTTC.

The rearrangement uses TRBV5-4 and TRBJ1-2, with a weak D call TRBD1 (6 bases). Per the germline V gene, CDR1 is SGHNT and CDR2 is YYREEE (reference sequence). The V end was cut by 4 bases, the J end by 1 base, with 8 bases between. The CDR3 length is 13 residues. The CDR3 region is CASSVDSNYGYTF. In nucleotides, the CDR3 is TGTGCCAGCAGCGTGGACAGTAACTATGGCTACACCTTC.

The chain joins TRBV12-5 to TRBJ2-1; 7 bases are a match to TRBD2. CDR1 is LGHNT, CDR2 FRNRAP, per germline. Trimming took 3 bases from V and 1 from J; bases not matched to a gene: 18. This CDR3 is built from 20 residues. The CDR3 DNA is TGTGCTAGTGGTTTTAAGGGACTACCTTTCTCACTTGAGTCCTACAATGAGCAGTTCTTC. Encoded protein: CASGFKGLPFSLESYNEQFF.

This chain links TRBV28 with TRBJ1-1, with 9 bases fitting TRBD1. Germline V CDR1 and CDR2: MDHEN, SYDVKM. Trimming removed 5 bases from V and 0 bases from J; junction bases left unmatched: 7. This CDR3 has 16 amino acids. The CDR3 DNA follows: TGTGCCAGCAGTCCCGGGACAGGGTCATTGAACACTGAAGCTTTCTTT. It encodes CASSPGTGSLNTEAFF.

This sequence joins TRBV6-2 or TRBV6-3 and TRBJ2-1; the match to TRBD1 covers 7 bases. The germline V gene encodes CDR1 MNHEY and CDR2 SVGEGT. V gave up 5 bases and J gave up 5 bases; unmatched junction bases: 9. The CDR3 consists of 15 residues. The CDR3 is CASSPQGQPNNEQFF. The DNA for the CDR3 is TGTGCCAGCAGTCCCCAGGGACAGCCCAACAATGAGCAGTTCTTC.

In its sample, this clone was seen once. The genes are TRBV2 and TRBJ2-2; possible D gene TRBD1, 5 bases. The ends were cut back, 8 bases at V and 10 bases at J, with 14 bases in the middle. From germline, CDR1 is SNHLY and CDR2 FYNNEI. CDR3 length: 12 residues. The DNA for the CDR3 is TGTGCCAGCTCAGAACAGGTCCTGGAGCTGTTTTTT. This gives the protein CASSEQVLELFF.

The chain recombines TRBV6-5 with TRBJ2-7; 10 bases agree with TRBD1. Germline V gene data show CDR1 as MNHEY and CDR2 as SVGAGI. The CDR3 runs to 15 residues. V trimming: 0 bases; J trimming: 4 bases; junction bases outside the gene matches: 3. The CDR3 reads CASSYSTGGEYEQYF. DNA of the CDR3: TGTGCCAGCAGTTACTCGACAGGGGGCGAGTACGAGCAGTACTTC.

This chain uses TRBV5-1 with TRBJ2-1; 11 bases align to TRBD2. After removal of 4 bases from V and 10 bases from J, the junction contained 7 bases not matched to a gene. Germline lookup yields CDR1 SGHRS and CDR2 YFSETQ. The CDR3 contains 14 residues. CDR3 in DNA: TGCGCCAGCAGCCCAAACCCTAGCGGGGGGGAGCAGTTCTTC. Translating gives CASSPNPSGGEQFF.

The table lists this clone with a count of one. The chain combines TRBV7-8 with TRBJ1-3; TRBD1 agrees at 9 bases. J was trimmed by 6 bases and V by 5 bases; bases with no gene match: 8. The CDR3 is made up of 15 amino acids. Germline lookup yields CDR1 SGHVS and CDR2 FQNEAQ. As DNA, the CDR3 is TGTGCCAGCAGCAGGGGACAGGGTCGCGAAAACACCATATATTTT. The encoded protein is CASSRGQGRENTIYF. Based on the CDR3 plus reference TRBV7-8 and TRBJ1-3, the full variable domain is GAGVSQSPRYKVAKRGQDVALRCDPISGHVSLFWYQQALGQGPEFLTYFQNEAQLDKSGLPSDRFFAERPEGSVSTLKIQRTQQEDSAVYLCASSRGQGRENTIYFGEGSWLTVV.

The genes are TRBV6-2 or TRBV6-3 and TRBJ2-3, with TRBD2 identical over 9 bases. The CDR3 runs to 16 residues. Germline V gives CDR1 MNHEY, CDR2 SVGEGT. V was clipped by 4 bases and J by 2 bases; unmatched bases: 7. CDR3 sequence reads: CASSSYSGRTTDTQYF. Written as DNA, the CDR3 is TGTGCCAGCAGTTCGTACAGCGGGAGGACCACAGATACGCAGTATTTT.

A word on this clone: The junction does not match germline at one end; this may be a read error. The V gene is TRBV13, the J gene TRBJ1-1; D is ambiguous. Germline lookup yields CDR1 PRHDT and CDR2 FYEKMQ (reference sequence). The CDR3 is made up of 12 amino acids. CDR3 region: CAGSPSYTEAFF. The CDR3, as DNA: TGTGCCGGCAGCCCTTCCTACACTGAAGCTTTCTTT. The full variable domain, with the rest looked up from reference TRBV13 and TRBJ1-1, is AAGVIQSPRHLIKEKRETATLKCYPIPRHDTVYWYQQGPGQDPQFLISFYEKMQSDKGSIPDRFSAQQFSDYHSELNMSSLELGDSALYFCAGSPSYTEAFFGQGTRLTVV.